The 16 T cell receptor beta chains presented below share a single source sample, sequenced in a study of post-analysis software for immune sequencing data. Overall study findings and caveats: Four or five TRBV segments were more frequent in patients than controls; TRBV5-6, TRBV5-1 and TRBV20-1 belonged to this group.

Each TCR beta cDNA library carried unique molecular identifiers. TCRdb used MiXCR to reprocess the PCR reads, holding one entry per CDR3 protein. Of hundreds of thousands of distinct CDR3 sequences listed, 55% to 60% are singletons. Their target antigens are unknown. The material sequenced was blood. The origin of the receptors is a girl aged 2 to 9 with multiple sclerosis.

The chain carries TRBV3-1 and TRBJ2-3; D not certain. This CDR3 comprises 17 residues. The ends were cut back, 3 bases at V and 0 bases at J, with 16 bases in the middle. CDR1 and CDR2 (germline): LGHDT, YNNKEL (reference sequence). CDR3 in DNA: TGTGCCAGCAGCCAGCCCCGATCGTGGGGAAGCACAGATACGCAGTATTTT. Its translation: CASSQPRSWGSTDTQYF.

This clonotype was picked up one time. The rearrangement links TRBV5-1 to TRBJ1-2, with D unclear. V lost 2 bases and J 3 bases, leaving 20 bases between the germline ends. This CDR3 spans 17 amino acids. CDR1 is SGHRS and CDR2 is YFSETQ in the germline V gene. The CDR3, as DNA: TGCGCCAGCAGCTTAACGGGGTCAGCCCTTACTCACTATGGCTACACCTTC. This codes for CASSLTGSALTHYGYTF.

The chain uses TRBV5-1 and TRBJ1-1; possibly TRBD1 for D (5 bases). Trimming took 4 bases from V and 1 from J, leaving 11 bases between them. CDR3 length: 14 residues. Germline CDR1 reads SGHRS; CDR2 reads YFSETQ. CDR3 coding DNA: TGCGCCAGCAGCGTCTTCAGGGAGAACACTGAAGCTTTCTTT. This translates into CASSVFRENTEAFF. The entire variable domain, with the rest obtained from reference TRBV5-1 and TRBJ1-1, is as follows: KAGVTQTPRYLIKTRGQQVTLSCSPISGHRSVSWYQQTPGQGLQFLFEYFSETQRNKGNFPGRFSGRQFSNSRSEMNVSTLELGDSALYLCASSVFRENTEAFFGQGTRLTVV.

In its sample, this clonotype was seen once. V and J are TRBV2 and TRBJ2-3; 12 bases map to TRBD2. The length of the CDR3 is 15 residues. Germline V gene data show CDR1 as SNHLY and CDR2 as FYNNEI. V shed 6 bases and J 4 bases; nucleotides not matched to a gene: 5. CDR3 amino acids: CASSGTSGRADTQYF. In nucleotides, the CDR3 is TGTGCCAGCAGCGGGACTAGCGGGCGGGCAGATACGCAGTATTTT.

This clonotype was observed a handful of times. The CDR3 spells CSVGVGQETQYF. The CDR3 DNA reads as TGCAGCGTGGGGGTCGGTCAAGAGACCCAGTACTTC. The V call is TRBV29-1, the J call TRBJ2-5, with D tentatively TRBD1 or TRBD2 (5 bases each). Deletions cut 6 bases from V and 2 bases from J, with 10 bases between. This CDR3 has 12 residues. CDR1 SQVTM and CDR2 ANQGSEA come from the germline V gene.

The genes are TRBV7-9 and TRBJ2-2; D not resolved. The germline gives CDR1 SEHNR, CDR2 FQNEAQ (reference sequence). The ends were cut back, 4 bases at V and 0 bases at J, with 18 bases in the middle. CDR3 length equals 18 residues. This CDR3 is CASSSLIHLGPNTGELFF. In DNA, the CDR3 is TGTGCCAGCAGCTCGTTGATCCACCTGGGCCCGAACACCGGGGAGCTGTTTTTT.

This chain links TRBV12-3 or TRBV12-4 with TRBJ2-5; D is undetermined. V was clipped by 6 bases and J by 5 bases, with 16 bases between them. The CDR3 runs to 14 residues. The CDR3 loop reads CASSLPGTRETQYF. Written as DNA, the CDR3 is TGTGCCAGCAGCCTCCCTGGAACTCGGGAGACCCAGTACTTC.

The CDR3 here is CASSQMATGTQPSYEQYF. The CDR3 nucleotides read TGCGCCAGCAGCCAAATGGCAACCGGGACCCAGCCATCCTACGAGCAGTACTTC. The chain recombines TRBV4-1 with TRBJ2-7; either TRBD1 or TRBD2 may supply D (5 bases each). The CDR3 contains 18 residues. V was shortened by 2 bases and J by 1 base, with 21 bases between the two germline ends. The germline CDR1 and CDR2 sequences are MGHRA and YSYEKL.

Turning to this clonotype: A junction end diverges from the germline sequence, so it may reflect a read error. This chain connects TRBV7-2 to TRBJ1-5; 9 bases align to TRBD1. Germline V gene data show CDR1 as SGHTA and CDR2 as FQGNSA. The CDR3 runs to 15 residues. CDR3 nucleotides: TGTGCCGGCAGCTTACAGGGGGCGATCAATCAGCCCCAGCATTTT. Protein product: CAGSLQGAINQPQHF.

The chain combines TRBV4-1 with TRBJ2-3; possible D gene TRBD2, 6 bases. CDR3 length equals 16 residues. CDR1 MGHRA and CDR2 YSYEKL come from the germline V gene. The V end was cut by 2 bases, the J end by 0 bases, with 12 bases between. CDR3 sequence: CASSQPDGTSTDTQYF. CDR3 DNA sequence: TGCGCCAGCAGCCAACCCGACGGGACTAGCACAGATACGCAGTATTTT.

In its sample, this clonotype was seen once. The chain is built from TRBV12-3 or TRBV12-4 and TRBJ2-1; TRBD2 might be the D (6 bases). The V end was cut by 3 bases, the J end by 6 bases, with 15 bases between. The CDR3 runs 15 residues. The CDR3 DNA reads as TGTGCCAGCAGTTTGAGCGGGCGTAAAGTCAATGAGCAGTTCTTC. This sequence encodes CASSLSGRKVNEQFF.

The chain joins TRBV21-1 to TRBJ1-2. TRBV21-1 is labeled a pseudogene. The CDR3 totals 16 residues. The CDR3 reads CASSKRGRRGHYGYTF. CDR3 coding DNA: TGTGCCAGCAGCAAAAGGGGCAGGAGGGGTCACTATGGCTACACCTTC.

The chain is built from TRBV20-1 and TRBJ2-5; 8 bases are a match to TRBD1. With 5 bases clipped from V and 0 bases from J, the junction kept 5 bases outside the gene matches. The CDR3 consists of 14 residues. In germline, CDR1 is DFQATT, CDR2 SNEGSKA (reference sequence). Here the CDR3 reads CSARGQAYQETQYF. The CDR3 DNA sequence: TGCAGTGCTCGGGGACAGGCGTACCAAGAGACCCAGTACTTC.

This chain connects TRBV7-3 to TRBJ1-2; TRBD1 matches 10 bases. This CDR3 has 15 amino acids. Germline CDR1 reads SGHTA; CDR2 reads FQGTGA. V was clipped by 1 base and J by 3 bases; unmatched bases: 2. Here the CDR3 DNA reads TGTGCCAGCAGCTTAAGACAGGGGGCAGACTATGGCTACACCTTC. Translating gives CASSLRQGADYGYTF.

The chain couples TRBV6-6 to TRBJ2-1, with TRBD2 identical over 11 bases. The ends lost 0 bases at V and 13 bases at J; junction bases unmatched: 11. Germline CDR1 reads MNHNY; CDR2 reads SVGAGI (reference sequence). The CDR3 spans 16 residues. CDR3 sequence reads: CASSYSSSSGGSTQFF. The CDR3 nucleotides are TGTGCCAGCAGTTACTCGTCATCTAGCGGGGGGTCGACCCAGTTCTTC.

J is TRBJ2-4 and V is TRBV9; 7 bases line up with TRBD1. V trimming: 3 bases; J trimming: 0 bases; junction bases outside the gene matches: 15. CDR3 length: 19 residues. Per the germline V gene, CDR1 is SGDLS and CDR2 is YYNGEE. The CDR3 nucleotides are TGTGCCAGCAGCGAGGAAGGACAGGCGGTGAACTCAGCCAAAAACATTCAGTACTTC. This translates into CASSEEGQAVNSAKNIQYF.